A selection of T cell receptor beta chains follows, all from one sample in a study of cytomegalovirus exposure and HLA in healthy donors. The data were produced by immunoSEQ multiplex PCR, yet TCRdb's version contains in-frame clones alone and is incomplete. Its table lists around 150,000 clones. Sequencing used PBMCs. Every receptor here comes from a woman aged 55-70 years in good health and CMV-seronegative. CDR3s leave out the opening cysteine and the closing phenylalanine or tryptophan. Fields, in order: V gene, J gene, CDR3 protein.

TRBV5-1	TRBJ2-3	ASSLDIGVTDTQY
TRBV6-1	TRBJ2-3	ASSDSGRDADTQY
TRBV7-3	TRBJ1-3	ASSSRGDKSSSGNTIY
TRBV5-5	TRBJ2-4	ASAKAGGWENIQY
TRBV5-1	TRBJ1-3	ASSLEFGGAPGNTIY
TRBV18	TRBJ1-3	ASSPRQAVSGNTIY
TRBV5-6	TRBJ2-3	ASSLGTGGRTYTQY
TRBV5-6	TRBJ1-5	ASSLAWGDQPQH
TRBV15	TRBJ1-5	ATSSGKLMEPQH
TRBV18	TRBJ1-2	ASSPLTRDGYT
TRBV7-9	TRBJ2-7	ASSLLRRSSYEQY
TRBV29-1	TRBJ2-7	SVRRDYEQY
TRBV6-5	TRBJ1-2	ASSYGRVDGYT
TRBV2	TRBJ2-1	ASKASGRYNEQF
TRBV7-6	TRBJ2-2	ASSSGTSTQELF
TRBV6-1	TRBJ2-1	ASSLLGAGGNEQF
TRBV7-9	TRBJ2-1	ASSLAQGYSYNEQF
TRBV5-1	TRBJ1-2	ASSLSGGRPYGYT
TRBV10-3	TRBJ2-7	AISESGQGAYEQY
TRBV6-4	TRBJ1-2	ASSDGSGTGHGYT
TRBV5-6	TRBJ2-7	ASSPGTSAYYEQY
TRBV18	TRBJ1-5	ASSRELNQPQH
TRBV2	TRBJ2-1	ASSGTDSRFYNEQF
TRBV5-4	TRBJ2-7	ASSFSHSYEQY
TRBV7-3	TRBJ1-1	ASSPRLRNTEAF
TRBV11-3	TRBJ2-7	ASSLDPLGPLY
TRBV5-4	TRBJ2-3	ASSSTGLAGWKTQY
TRBV5-4	TRBJ2-2	ASSTGTSGRAGGELF
TRBV5-5	TRBJ1-2	ASSGGQGANYGYT
TRBV9	TRBJ2-1	ASSVRTGGYNEQF
TRBV9	TRBJ2-5	ASSAKETQY
TRBV29-1	TRBJ2-3	SVFKSGVGDTQY
TRBV6-6	TRBJ1-6	ASSRQGDSPLH
TRBV7-6	TRBJ1-5	ASSSDRDDQPQH
TRBV30	TRBJ1-3	AWSRLGSGNTIY
TRBV7-9	TRBJ2-1	ASSYKGTSGSNEQF
TRBV4-2	TRBJ1-1	ASSQDRTENTEAF
TRBV9	TRBJ1-2	ASSSPGDAGSYEGYT
TRBV4-1	TRBJ1-1	ASSRGGFTTEAF
TRBV9	TRBJ2-7	ASSLVPSGLYEQY
TRBV5-5	TRBJ1-1	ASSPRAENTEAF
TRBV30	TRBJ2-1	AWKGTRSFYNEQF